Detailed here is one T cell receptor beta chain. These data originate in a study of blood T cell repertoires in COVID-19. Study overall: Both acute and convalescent COVID-19 samples were obtained from the United States, Italy and Spain. Sources were T cells, B-cell-depleted T cells, or PBMCs; the material itself was cDNA or gDNA.

The junction had 6 bases not matched to a gene; V was cut back by 6 bases and J by 4 bases. The CDR3 runs to 15 residues. Germline V gene sequence: CDR1 MDHEN, CDR2 SYDVKM. Original analysis: Estimation of nucleated cell counts relied on the amplification of reference gene primers. The data were produced by immunoSEQ multiplex PCR, yet TCRdb's version contains in-frame clones alone and is incomplete. V and J calls plus clone size are reproduced from that table; the DNA served to infer D and trimming. Of some 260,000 clones listed, around 82% are singletons. Material for sequencing was peripheral blood. V usage is TRBV28 and J usage is TRBJ2-1, with TRBD1 matching 10 bases. The clonotype comes from a woman aged 80 or over with active or convalescent COVID-19. The CDR3 sequence: CASSTPGQGYNEQFF. CDR3 DNA sequence: TGTGCCAGCAGCACGCCGGGACAGGGGTACAATGAGCAGTTCTTC.